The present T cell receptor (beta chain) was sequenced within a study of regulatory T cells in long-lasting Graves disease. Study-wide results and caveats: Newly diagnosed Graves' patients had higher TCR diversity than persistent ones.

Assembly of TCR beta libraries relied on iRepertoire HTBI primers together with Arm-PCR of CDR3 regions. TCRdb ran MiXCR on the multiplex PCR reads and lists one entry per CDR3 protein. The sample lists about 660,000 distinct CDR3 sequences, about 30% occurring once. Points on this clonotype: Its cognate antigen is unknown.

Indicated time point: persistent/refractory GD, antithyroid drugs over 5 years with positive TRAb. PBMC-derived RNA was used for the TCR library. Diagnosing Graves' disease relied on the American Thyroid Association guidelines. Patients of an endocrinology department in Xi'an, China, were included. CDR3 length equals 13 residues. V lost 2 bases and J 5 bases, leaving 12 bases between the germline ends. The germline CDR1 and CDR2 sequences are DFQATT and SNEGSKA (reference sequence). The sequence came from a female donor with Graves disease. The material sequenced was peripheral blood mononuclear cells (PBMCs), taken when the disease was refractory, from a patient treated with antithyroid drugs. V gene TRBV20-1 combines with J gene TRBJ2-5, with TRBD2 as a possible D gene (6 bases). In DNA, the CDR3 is TGCAGTGCTAGAAAACTAGCTGTCGAGACCCAGTACTTC. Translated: CSARKLAVETQYF.